This T cell receptor beta chain stems from a study of chronic HIV infection and antiretroviral therapy. Germline V lookup: CDR1 MDHEN, CDR2 SYDVKM. This CDR3 is 15 amino acids long. Trimming removed 5 bases from V and 4 bases from J; junction bases left unmatched: 10. TCRdb ran MiXCR on the 5' RACE reads and lists one entry per CDR3 protein. The sample carries 40,000 to 50,000 distinct CDR3 sequences, over 15% recorded once. The source is an adult who had HIV and had not received antiretroviral therapy, or was an uninfected healthy control (not recorded which). The rearrangement links TRBV28 to TRBJ1-2; 7 bases agree with TRBD1. Sequences were obtained from peripheral blood. The CDR3 protein is CASSPTGQAGYGYTF. For the CDR3, the DNA is TGTGCCAGCAGTCCCACCGGACAGGCAGGCTATGGCTACACCTTC.